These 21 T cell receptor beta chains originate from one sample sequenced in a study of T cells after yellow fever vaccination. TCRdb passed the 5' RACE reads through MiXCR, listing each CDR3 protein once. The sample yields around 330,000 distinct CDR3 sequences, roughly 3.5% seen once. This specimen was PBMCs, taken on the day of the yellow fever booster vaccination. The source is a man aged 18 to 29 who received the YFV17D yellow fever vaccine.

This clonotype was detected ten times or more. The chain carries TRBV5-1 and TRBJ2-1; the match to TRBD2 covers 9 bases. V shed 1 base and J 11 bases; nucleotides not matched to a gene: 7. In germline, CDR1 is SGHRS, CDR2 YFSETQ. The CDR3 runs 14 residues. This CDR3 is CASSLTASGAQQFF. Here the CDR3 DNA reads TGCGCCAGCAGCTTGACGGCTAGCGGGGCCCAGCAGTTCTTC.

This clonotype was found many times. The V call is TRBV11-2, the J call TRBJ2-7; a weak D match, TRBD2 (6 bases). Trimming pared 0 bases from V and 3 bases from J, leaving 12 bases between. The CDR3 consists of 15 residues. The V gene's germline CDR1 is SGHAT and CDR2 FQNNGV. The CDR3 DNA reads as TGTGCCAGCAGCTTAGATCCCCAGGGAGGCTACGAGCAGTACGTC. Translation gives CASSLDPQGGYEQYV.

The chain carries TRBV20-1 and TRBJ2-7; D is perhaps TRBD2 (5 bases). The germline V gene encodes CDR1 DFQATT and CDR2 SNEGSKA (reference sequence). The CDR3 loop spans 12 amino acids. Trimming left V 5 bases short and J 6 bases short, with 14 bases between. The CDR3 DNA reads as TGCAGTGCTGCGGGTCCCGCCAGCGAGCAGTACTTC. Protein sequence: CSAAGPASEQYF.

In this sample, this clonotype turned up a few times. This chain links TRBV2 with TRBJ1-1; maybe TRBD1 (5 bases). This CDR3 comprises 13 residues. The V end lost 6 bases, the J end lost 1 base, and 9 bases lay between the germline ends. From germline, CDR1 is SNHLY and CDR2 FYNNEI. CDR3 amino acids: CASRGRGNTEAFF. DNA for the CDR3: TGTGCCAGCAGAGGTAGGGGGAACACTGAAGCTTTCTTT.

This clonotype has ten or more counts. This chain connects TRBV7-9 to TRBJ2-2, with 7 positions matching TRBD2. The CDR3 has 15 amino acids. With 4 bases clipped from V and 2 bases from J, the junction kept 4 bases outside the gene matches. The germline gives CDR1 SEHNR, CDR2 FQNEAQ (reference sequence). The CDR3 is CASSSQRDNTGELFF. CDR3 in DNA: TGTGCCAGCAGCTCCCAGCGGGACAACACCGGGGAGCTGTTTTTT. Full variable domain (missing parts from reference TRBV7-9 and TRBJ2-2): DTGVSQNPRHKITKRGQNVTFRCDPISEHNRLYWYRQTLGQGPEFLTYFQNEAQLEKSRLLSDRFSAERPKGSFSTLEIQRTEQGDSAMYLCASSSQRDNTGELFFGEGSRLTVL.

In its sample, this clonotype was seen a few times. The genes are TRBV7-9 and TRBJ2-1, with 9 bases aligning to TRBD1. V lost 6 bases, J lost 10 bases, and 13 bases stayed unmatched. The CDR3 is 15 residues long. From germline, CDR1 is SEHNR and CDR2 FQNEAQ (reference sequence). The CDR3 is CASRIGGQGVWEQFF. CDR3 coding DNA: TGTGCCAGCAGAATAGGGGGACAGGGCGTCTGGGAGCAGTTCTTC. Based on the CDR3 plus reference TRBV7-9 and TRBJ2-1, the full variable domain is DTGVSQNPRHKITKRGQNVTFRCDPISEHNRLYWYRQTLGQGPEFLTYFQNEAQLEKSRLLSDRFSAERPKGSFSTLEIQRTEQGDSAMYLCASRIGGQGVWEQFFGPGTRLTVL.

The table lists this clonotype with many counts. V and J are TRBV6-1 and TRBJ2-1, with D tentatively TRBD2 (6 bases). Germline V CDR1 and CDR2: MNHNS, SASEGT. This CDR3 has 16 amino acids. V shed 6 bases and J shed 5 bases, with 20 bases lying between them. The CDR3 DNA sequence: TGTGCCAGCAGACTCGGGTCGGGACGGGGGAACAATGAGCAGTTCTTC. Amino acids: CASRLGSGRGNNEQFF.

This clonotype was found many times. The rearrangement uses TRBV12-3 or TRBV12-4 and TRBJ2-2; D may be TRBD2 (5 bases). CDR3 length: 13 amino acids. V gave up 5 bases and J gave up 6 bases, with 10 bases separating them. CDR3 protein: CASSPQRAGELFF. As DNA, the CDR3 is TGTGCCAGCAGTCCCCAGAGGGCCGGGGAGCTGTTTTTT.

The CDR3 bases are TGCGCCAGCAGCTTGACCTTGGACCCGAGCTCTGGAAACACCATATATTTT. This codes for CASSLTLDPSSGNTIYF. The J gene is TRBJ1-3, the V gene TRBV5-1; no reliable D call. This CDR3 has 17 residues. CDR1 is SGHRS and CDR2 is YFSETQ in the germline V gene. Between the trimmed V and J ends, which lost 1 base and 0 bases, there was a span of 14 bases.

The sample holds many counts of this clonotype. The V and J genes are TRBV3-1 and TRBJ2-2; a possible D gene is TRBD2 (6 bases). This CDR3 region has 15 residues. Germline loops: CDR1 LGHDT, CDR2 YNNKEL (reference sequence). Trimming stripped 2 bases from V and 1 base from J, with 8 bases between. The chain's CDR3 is CASSQHGGNTGELFF. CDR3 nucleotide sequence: TGTGCCAGCAGCCAACACGGGGGGAACACCGGGGAGCTGTTTTTT. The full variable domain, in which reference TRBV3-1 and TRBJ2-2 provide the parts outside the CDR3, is DTAVSQTPKYLVTQMGNDKSIKCEQNLGHDTMYWYKQDSKKFLKIMFSYNNKELIINETVPNRFSPKSPDKAHLNLHINSLELGDSAVYFCASSQHGGNTGELFFGEGSRLTVL.

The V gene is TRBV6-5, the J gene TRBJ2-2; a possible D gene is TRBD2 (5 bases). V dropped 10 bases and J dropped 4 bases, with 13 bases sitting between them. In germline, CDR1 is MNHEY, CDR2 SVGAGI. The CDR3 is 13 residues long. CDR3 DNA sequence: TGTGCCAATTATGGGAGAGCCACCGGGGAGCTGTTTTTT. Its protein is CANYGRATGELFF.

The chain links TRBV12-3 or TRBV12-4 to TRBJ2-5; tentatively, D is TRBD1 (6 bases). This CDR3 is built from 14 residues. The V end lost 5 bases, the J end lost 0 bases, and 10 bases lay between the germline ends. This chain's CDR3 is CASSATGYQETQYF. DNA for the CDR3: TGTGCCAGCAGTGCAACAGGGTACCAAGAGACCCAGTACTTC.

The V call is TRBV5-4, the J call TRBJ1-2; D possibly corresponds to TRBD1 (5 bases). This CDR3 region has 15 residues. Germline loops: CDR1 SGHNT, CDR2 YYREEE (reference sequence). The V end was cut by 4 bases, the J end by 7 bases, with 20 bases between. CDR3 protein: CASSESLGTTGGYTF. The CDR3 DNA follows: TGTGCCAGCAGCGAGAGCCTAGGGACGACGGGTGGCTACACCTTC.

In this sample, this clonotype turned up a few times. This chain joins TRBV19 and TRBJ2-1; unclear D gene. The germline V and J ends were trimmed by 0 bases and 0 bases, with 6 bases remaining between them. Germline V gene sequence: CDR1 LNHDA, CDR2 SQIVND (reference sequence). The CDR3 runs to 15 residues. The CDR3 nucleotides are TGTGCCAGTAGTATAGATCCGGGCTCCTACAATGAGCAGTTCTTC. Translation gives CASSIDPGSYNEQFF. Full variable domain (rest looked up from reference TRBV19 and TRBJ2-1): DGGITQSPKYLFRKEGQNVTLSCEQNLNHDAMYWYRQDPGQGLRLIYYSQIVNDFQKGDIAEGYSVSREKKESFPLTVTSAQKNPTAFYLCASSIDPGSYNEQFFGPGTRLTVL.

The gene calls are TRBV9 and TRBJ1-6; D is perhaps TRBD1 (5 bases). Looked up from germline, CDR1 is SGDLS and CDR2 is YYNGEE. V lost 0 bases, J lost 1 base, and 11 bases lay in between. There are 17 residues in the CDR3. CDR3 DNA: TGTGCCAGCAGCGTAGATCAACAGGTTTCCTATAATTCACCCCTCCACTTT. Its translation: CASSVDQQVSYNSPLHF. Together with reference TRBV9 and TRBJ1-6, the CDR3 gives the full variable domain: DSGVTQTPKHLITATGQRVTLRCSPRSGDLSVYWYQQSLDQGLQFLIQYYNGEERAKGNILERFSAQQFPDLHSELNLSSLELGDSALYFCASSVDQQVSYNSPLHFGNGTRLTVT.

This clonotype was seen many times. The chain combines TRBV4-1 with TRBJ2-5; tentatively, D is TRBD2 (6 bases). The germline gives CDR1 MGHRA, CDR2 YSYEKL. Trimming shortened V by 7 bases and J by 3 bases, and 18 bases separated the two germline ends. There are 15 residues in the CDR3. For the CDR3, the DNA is TGCGCCAGCAAACTGTTCGGGGACTCAGAAGAGACCCAGTACTTC. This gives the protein CASKLFGDSEETQYF.

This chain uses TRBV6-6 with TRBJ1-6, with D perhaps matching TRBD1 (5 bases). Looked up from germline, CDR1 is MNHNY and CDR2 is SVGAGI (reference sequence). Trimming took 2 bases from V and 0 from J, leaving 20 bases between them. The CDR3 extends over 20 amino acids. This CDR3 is CASSYPRETSSSSYNSPLHF. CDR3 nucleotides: TGTGCCAGCAGTTACCCCAGGGAAACCTCCTCCAGCTCCTATAATTCACCCCTCCACTTT.

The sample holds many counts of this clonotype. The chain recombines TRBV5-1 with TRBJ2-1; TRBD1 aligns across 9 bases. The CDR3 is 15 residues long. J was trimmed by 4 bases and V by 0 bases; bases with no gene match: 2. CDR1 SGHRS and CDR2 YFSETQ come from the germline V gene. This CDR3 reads CASSLGTGEYNEQFF. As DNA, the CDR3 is TGCGCCAGCAGCTTGGGGACAGGGGAATACAATGAGCAGTTCTTC.

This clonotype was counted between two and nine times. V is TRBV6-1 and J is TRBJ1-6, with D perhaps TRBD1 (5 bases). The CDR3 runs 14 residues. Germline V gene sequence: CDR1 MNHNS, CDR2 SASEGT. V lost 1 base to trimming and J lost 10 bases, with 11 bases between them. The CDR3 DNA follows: TGTGCCAGCAGTGAAGAGGGGTTGAGATCACCCCTCCACTTT. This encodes CASSEEGLRSPLHF.

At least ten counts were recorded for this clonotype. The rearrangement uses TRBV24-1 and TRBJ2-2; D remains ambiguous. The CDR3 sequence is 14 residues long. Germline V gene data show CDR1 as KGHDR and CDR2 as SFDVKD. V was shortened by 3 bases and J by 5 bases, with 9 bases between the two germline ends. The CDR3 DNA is TGTGCCACCAGTGATCTGGACGGGACCGGGGAGCTGTTTTTT. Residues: CATSDLDGTGELFF.

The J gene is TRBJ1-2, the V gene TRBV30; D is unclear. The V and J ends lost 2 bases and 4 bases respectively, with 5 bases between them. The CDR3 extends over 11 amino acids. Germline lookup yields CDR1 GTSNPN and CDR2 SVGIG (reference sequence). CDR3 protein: CAWSPLYGYTF. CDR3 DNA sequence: TGTGCCTGGAGTCCCCTCTATGGCTACACCTTC.